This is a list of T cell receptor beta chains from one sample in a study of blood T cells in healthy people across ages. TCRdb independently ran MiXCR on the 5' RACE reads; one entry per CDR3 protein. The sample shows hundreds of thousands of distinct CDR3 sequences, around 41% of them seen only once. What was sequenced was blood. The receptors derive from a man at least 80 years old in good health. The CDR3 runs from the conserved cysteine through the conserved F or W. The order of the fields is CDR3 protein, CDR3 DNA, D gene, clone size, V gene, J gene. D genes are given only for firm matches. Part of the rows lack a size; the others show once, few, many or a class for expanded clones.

CDR3aa: CASSLMGPFLEQYF
CDR3nt: TGTGCCAGCAGCTTGATGGGCCCCTTCCTGGAGCAGTACTTC
d_gene: .
abundance: .
v_gene: TRBV5-4
j_gene: TRBJ2-5

CDR3aa: CASSQSPTGAGNTIYF
CDR3nt: TGCGCCAGCAGCCAATCGCCCACAGGGGCTGGAAACACCATATATTTT
d_gene: TRBD1
abundance: .
v_gene: TRBV4-3
j_gene: TRBJ1-3

CDR3aa: CATGVDTRDNEQFF
CDR3nt: TGTGCCACCGGGGTCGACACGAGAGACAATGAGCAGTTCTTC
d_gene: .
abundance: .
v_gene: TRBV15
j_gene: TRBJ2-1

CDR3aa: CSVGTRGDIQYF
CDR3nt: TGCAGCGTGGGGACCCGTGGGGACATTCAGTACTTC
d_gene: .
abundance: many
v_gene: TRBV29-1
j_gene: TRBJ2-4

CDR3aa: CSVGVSGNIQYF
CDR3nt: TGCAGCGTTGGGGTCTCGGGAAACATTCAGTACTTC
d_gene: .
abundance: few
v_gene: TRBV29-1
j_gene: TRBJ2-4

CDR3aa: CASSVVGAGETQYF
CDR3nt: TGCGCCAGCAGCGTGGTCGGGGCGGGGGAGACCCAGTACTTC
d_gene: .
abundance: many
v_gene: TRBV9
j_gene: TRBJ2-5

CDR3aa: CASTSGLYGYTF
CDR3nt: TGTGCCAGCACCTCGGGACTCTATGGCTACACCTTC
d_gene: .
abundance: .
v_gene: TRBV12-3/TRBV12-4
j_gene: TRBJ1-2

CDR3aa: CASSQPAGTGGDEKLFF
CDR3nt: TGCGCCAGCAGCCAACCTGCCGGGACAGGGGGCGATGAAAAACTGTTTTTT
d_gene: TRBD1
abundance: .
v_gene: TRBV4-3
j_gene: TRBJ1-4

CDR3aa: CASSDTGGPVTQYF
CDR3nt: TGCGCCAGCAGCGATACGGGGGGGCCGGTTACGCAGTATTTT
d_gene: TRBD2
abundance: many
v_gene: TRBV4-3
j_gene: TRBJ2-3

CDR3aa: CASSQDLTREQFF
CDR3nt: TGCGCCAGCAGCCAAGATTTGACTAGGGAGCAGTTCTTC
d_gene: .
abundance: few
v_gene: TRBV4-3
j_gene: TRBJ2-1

CDR3aa: CASSRREGGAGDTEAFF
CDR3nt: TGTGCCAGCAGCCGCCGAGAGGGGGGAGCCGGGGACACTGAAGCTTTCTTT
d_gene: .
abundance: few
v_gene: TRBV6-6
j_gene: TRBJ1-1

CDR3aa: CASSQNRAVRDLKQYF
CDR3nt: TGTGCCAGCAGCCAAAACCGCGCTGTTCGGGATTTGAAGCAGTACTTC
d_gene: .
abundance: .
v_gene: TRBV14
j_gene: TRBJ2-5

CDR3aa: CASSPTTGASYQETQYF
CDR3nt: TGTGCCAGCAGCCCCACAACGGGGGCCTCGTACCAAGAGACCCAGTACTTC
d_gene: .
abundance: .
v_gene: TRBV27
j_gene: TRBJ2-5

CDR3aa: CASSLITGGFGDTQYF
CDR3nt: TGTGCCAGCAGCTTGATTACAGGGGGTTTTGGGGATACGCAGTATTTT
d_gene: TRBD1
abundance: few
v_gene: TRBV7-2
j_gene: TRBJ2-3

CDR3aa: CASSWGQGETDTQYF
CDR3nt: TGCGCCAGCAGCTGGGGTCAGGGGGAAACAGATACGCAGTATTTT
d_gene: TRBD1
abundance: .
v_gene: TRBV5-1
j_gene: TRBJ2-3

CDR3aa: CSAREAHPRTDTQYF
CDR3nt: TGCAGTGCTAGAGAGGCCCATCCCCGCACAGATACGCAGTATTTT
d_gene: .
abundance: many
v_gene: TRBV20-1
j_gene: TRBJ2-3

CDR3aa: CASIQERSAGTQYF
CDR3nt: TGTGCCAGCATTCAAGAACGATCCGCAGGGACCCAGTACTTC
d_gene: .
abundance: .
v_gene: TRBV6-1
j_gene: TRBJ2-5

CDR3aa: CASSLATRNNEQFF
CDR3nt: TGCGCCAGCAGCTTGGCGACACGCAACAATGAGCAGTTCTTC
d_gene: .
abundance: .
v_gene: TRBV5-1
j_gene: TRBJ2-1

CDR3aa: CASSLVGGSYNEQFF
CDR3nt: TGTGCCAGCAGCTTAGTGGGGGGCTCCTACAATGAGCAGTTCTTC
d_gene: .
abundance: many
v_gene: TRBV5-1
j_gene: TRBJ2-1

CDR3aa: CASSLGRDNTDTQYF
CDR3nt: TGTGCCAGCAGCTTAGGTAGGGACAACACAGATACGCAGTATTTT
d_gene: .
abundance: .
v_gene: TRBV7-9
j_gene: TRBJ2-3

CDR3aa: CASSFTTGIQETQYF
CDR3nt: TGTGCCAGCAGTTTTACCACAGGGATTCAAGAGACCCAGTACTTC
d_gene: .
abundance: few
v_gene: TRBV7-9
j_gene: TRBJ2-5

CDR3aa: CASSRTSGMPYNEQFF
CDR3nt: TGCGCCAGCAGCCGGACTAGCGGGATGCCCTACAATGAGCAGTTCTTC
d_gene: TRBD2
abundance: few
v_gene: TRBV4-1
j_gene: TRBJ2-1

CDR3aa: CASILPGLAGETQYF
CDR3nt: TGTGCCAGCATACTTCCGGGACTAGCGGGGGAGACCCAGTACTTC
d_gene: TRBD2
abundance: .
v_gene: TRBV6-2/TRBV6-3
j_gene: TRBJ2-5

CDR3aa: CSARASGNEQFF
CDR3nt: TGCAGTGCTAGAGCTAGCGGCAATGAGCAGTTCTTC
d_gene: TRBD2
abundance: .
v_gene: TRBV20-1
j_gene: TRBJ2-1

CDR3aa: CSARDRGSGGFYEQYF
CDR3nt: TGCAGTGCTAGAGATCGGGGTAGCGGGGGGTTCTACGAGCAGTACTTC
d_gene: TRBD2
abundance: few
v_gene: TRBV20-1
j_gene: TRBJ2-7

CDR3aa: CATLLQGARKGYTF
CDR3nt: TGTGCCACCCTTTTACAGGGGGCACGTAAAGGCTACACCTTC
d_gene: .
abundance: .
v_gene: TRBV21-1
j_gene: TRBJ1-2

CDR3aa: CSAKGYNEQFF
CDR3nt: TGCAGTGCTAAAGGGTACAATGAGCAGTTCTTC
d_gene: .
abundance: .
v_gene: TRBV20-1
j_gene: TRBJ2-1

CDR3aa: CASRVNAGADTQYF
CDR3nt: TGTGCCAGCAGGGTAAACGCGGGGGCGGATACGCAGTATTTT
d_gene: .
abundance: few
v_gene: TRBV11-2
j_gene: TRBJ2-3

CDR3aa: CASSEVVAVEQFF
CDR3nt: TGTGCCAGCAGTGAAGTAGTAGCGGTCGAGCAGTTCTTC
d_gene: .
abundance: few
v_gene: TRBV6-1
j_gene: TRBJ2-1

CDR3aa: CASSSDLGGVYTF
CDR3nt: TGTGCCAGCAGCTCCGACCTGGGGGGAGTCTACACCTTC
d_gene: .
abundance: few
v_gene: TRBV14
j_gene: TRBJ1-2

CDR3aa: CIVGETSYEQYF
CDR3nt: TGCATCGTTGGCGAGACCTCCTACGAGCAGTACTTC
d_gene: .
abundance: .
v_gene: TRBV29-1
j_gene: TRBJ2-7

CDR3aa: CASRGGRGFGTQYF
CDR3nt: TGTGCCAGCAGAGGCGGGAGAGGTTTCGGTACGCAGTATTTT
d_gene: TRBD2
abundance: once
v_gene: TRBV7-9
j_gene: TRBJ2-3

CDR3aa: CASSSLGQGPETQYF
CDR3nt: TGCGCCAGCAGCTCTCTTGGGCAGGGTCCAGAGACCCAGTACTTC
d_gene: .
abundance: .
v_gene: TRBV5-1
j_gene: TRBJ2-5

CDR3aa: CASSQERGGTPYEQYF
CDR3nt: TGCGCCAGCAGCCAAGAGAGGGGCGGGACCCCCTACGAGCAGTACTTC
d_gene: .
abundance: .
v_gene: TRBV4-3
j_gene: TRBJ2-7

CDR3aa: CSASGSTTYEQYF
CDR3nt: TGCAGTGCTAGCGGGAGTACTACCTACGAGCAGTACTTC
d_gene: .
abundance: few
v_gene: TRBV20-1
j_gene: TRBJ2-7

CDR3aa: CTGRYNEKLFF
CDR3nt: TGCACCGGACGGTACAATGAAAAACTGTTTTTT
d_gene: .
abundance: many
v_gene: TRBV29-1
j_gene: TRBJ1-4

CDR3aa: CASSLRDGGTEAFF
CDR3nt: TGTGCCAGCAGCTTACGGGACGGAGGAACTGAAGCTTTCTTT
d_gene: .
abundance: .
v_gene: TRBV7-9
j_gene: TRBJ1-1

CDR3aa: CASSIQANTEAFF
CDR3nt: TGTGCCAGCAGCATACAGGCGAACACTGAAGCTTTCTTT
d_gene: .
abundance: .
v_gene: TRBV7-3
j_gene: TRBJ1-1

CDR3aa: CAIGKGETQYF
CDR3nt: TGTGCCATCGGGAAGGGGGAGACCCAGTACTTC
d_gene: .
abundance: .
v_gene: TRBV10-3
j_gene: TRBJ2-5

CDR3aa: CASSCLGGEKLFF
CDR3nt: TGTGCCAGCAGCTGCTTGGGGGGGGAAAAACTGTTTTTT
d_gene: .
abundance: .
v_gene: TRBV7-2
j_gene: TRBJ1-4

CDR3aa: CASSTGLKTDTQYF
CDR3nt: TGTGCCAGCAGCACGGGACTCAAAACAGATACGCAGTATTTT
d_gene: .
abundance: once
v_gene: TRBV7-9
j_gene: TRBJ2-3

CDR3aa: CASSQDSSHISTDTQYF
CDR3nt: TGCGCCAGCAGCCAAGACTCCTCCCATATTAGCACAGATACGCAGTATTTT
d_gene: .
abundance: .
v_gene: TRBV4-3
j_gene: TRBJ2-3

CDR3aa: CASRRAGSTEAFF
CDR3nt: TGTGCCAGCAGGAGAGCAGGATCAACTGAAGCTTTCTTT
d_gene: .
abundance: once
v_gene: TRBV3-1
j_gene: TRBJ1-1

CDR3aa: CSVGTADTEAFF
CDR3nt: TGCAGCGTCGGGACAGCGGACACTGAAGCTTTCTTT
d_gene: TRBD1
abundance: .
v_gene: TRBV29-1
j_gene: TRBJ1-1

CDR3aa: CASSSPGLAATSSYNEQYF
CDR3nt: TGTGCCAGCAGTTCTCCGGGACTAGCGGCAACTAGCTCCTACAATGAGCAGTACTTC
d_gene: TRBD2
abundance: .
v_gene: TRBV6-2/TRBV6-3
j_gene: TRBJ2-7

CDR3aa: CASSLVAGGTQYF
CDR3nt: TGTGCCAGCAGCTTAGTTGCGGGGGGGACCCAGTACTTC
d_gene: TRBD2
abundance: many
v_gene: TRBV7-6
j_gene: TRBJ2-5

CDR3aa: CASSSYPQGGNYGYTF
CDR3nt: TGTGCCAGCAGCTCTTACCCACAGGGGGGGAACTATGGCTACACCTTC
d_gene: TRBD1
abundance: .
v_gene: TRBV7-3
j_gene: TRBJ1-2

CDR3aa: CASALFVYQPQHF
CDR3nt: TGTGCCAGCGCTCTATTTGTTTATCAGCCCCAGCATTTT
d_gene: .
abundance: many
v_gene: TRBV6-2/TRBV6-3
j_gene: TRBJ1-5